Listed below are T cell receptor delta chains from one sample, sequenced in a study of Vδ1+ human thymocytes. TCRdb re-called the multiplex PCR reads via CATT. The repertoire holds some 23,000 delta-chain clones, roughly 29% seen once, with 1.5% to 2% in the top ten. The material sequenced was Vdelta1+ gamma-delta thymocytes from the thymus. Receptors were obtained from a boy younger than two who had congenital heart surgery. Both conserved end residues are part of each CDR3. Fields, in order: V gene, clone size, D gene, J gene, CDR3 DNA, CDR3 protein. The D gene is left open where the match is weak. Some rows mark clone size as missing; the rest say once, few, many or name a class of expanded clone.

TRDV2	medium-sized	-	TRDJ1	TGTGCCTGTGACATCCTTCCCGCCTCACTGGGGTACACCGATAAACTCATCTTT	CACDILPASLGYTDKLIF
TRDV1	few	-	TRDJ1	TGTGCTCTTGGGGATCCTTACCTGTACACCGATAAACTCATCTTT	CALGDPYLYTDKLIF
TRDV1	-	TRDD3	TRDJ1	TGTGCTCTTGGGTTTAAATGGGTAACGTTCCTGCGGGGACTGGGGGATACGCGTGATTGCGATAAACTCATCTTT	CALGFKWVTFLRGLGDTRDCDKLIF
TRDV1	few	-	TRDJ1	TGTGCTCTTGGGGAACTGATGGGGCTAACTGCGGGGGATAAACTCATCTTT	CALGELMGLTAGDKLIF
TRDV1	medium-sized	TRDD3	TRDJ1	TGTGCTCTTGGCGTTAATTCTACCCGCTTGTGGGGGATACGAGGGCTCATCTTT	CALGVNSTRLWGIRGLIF
TRDV1	-	-	TRDJ1	TGTGCTCTTGGGGACCGACTTAATTCATTCGGGCCCTGGGGATACACCGATAAACTCATCTTT	CALGDRLNSFGPWGYTDKLIF
TRDV1	few	TRDD3	TRDJ1	TGTGCTCTTGGGGAACTAGCCTTCCTAACTGGGGGATACAACGTAGGCACCGATAAACTCATCTTT	CALGELAFLTGGYNVGTDKLIF
TRDV1	-	TRDD3	TRDJ1	TGTGCTCTTGGGGCCTACGAAAAGGACCTGGGGGATAAGGGCACCGATAAACTCATCTTT	CALGAYEKDLGDKGTDKLIF
TRDV1	-	TRDD3	TRDJ1	TGTGCTCTTGGGGAAACACAACGACCTAAGCTCCCTGGGGGTCCAGACCCTTGGTACACCGATAAACTCATCTTT	CALGETQRPKLPGGPDPWYTDKLIF
TRDV1	-	TRDD3	TRDJ1	TGTGCTCTTGGGTCCCCCTTCCTGACTTACTGGGGGACGCAAACCTACACCGATAAACTCATCTTT	CALGSPFLTYWGTQTYTDKLIF
TRDV1	-	-	TRDJ1	TGTGCTCTTGGGAACCGTTTCTGGGTTAGCGATAAACTCATCTTT	CALGNRFWVSDKLIF
TRDV1	-	TRDD3	TRDJ1	TGTGCTCTTGGGGACCTTCTTCCTTCCTGGGGGATACGGTACCCCGATAAACTCATCTTT	CALGDLLPSWGIRYPDKLIF
TRDV1	few	TRDD3	TRDJ1	TGTGCTCTTGGGGAACTCTACCTAAAAGCTGGGGGATCTCCACAACCCACCAATAAACTCATCTTT	CALGELYLKAGGSPQPTNKLIF
TRDV1	few	-	TRDJ2	TGTGCTCTTGGGGAACCTACCCCGGGCACATTAATACTGACAGCACAACTCTTCTTT	CALGEPTPGTLILTAQLFF
TRDV1	few	-	TRDJ1	TGTGCTCTTGGGGAAGCCTGCCACTTCCTGGGGTATAGGGCCACCGATAAACTCATCTTT	CALGEACHFLGYRATDKLIF
TRDV1	-	-	TRDJ1	TGTGCTCTTGGGGAAACTACAGGTTCTGCTCTAAATAAACTCATCTTT	CALGETTGSALNKLIF
TRDV1	few	TRDD3	TRDJ1	TGTGCTCTTGGGGAATTGGTTTGGGGGATTCAGTACACCGATAAACTCATCTTT	CALGELVWGIQYTDKLIF
TRDV1	medium-sized	-	TRDJ1	TGTGCTCTTGGGGGCGCCGGAGGTCTGGGGTACACCGATAAACTCATCTTT	CALGGAGGLGYTDKLIF